The 30 T cell receptor beta chains below come from one sample, sequenced in a study of cytomegalovirus exposure and HLA in healthy donors. Primers for the PCR totalled 60 Vbeta and 13 Jbeta. Using immunoSEQ multiplex PCR, the repertoire was profiled, and TCRdb retains in-frame clones only, with some absent. The repertoire holds fewer than 150,000 clones, roughly 80% seen once, with around 0.24% in the top ten. The sequenced sample was PBMCs. The source of these receptors is a man aged 50-59 years in good health and CMV-seronegative.

The sample holds a few counts of this clone. The chain is built from TRBV5-4 and TRBJ2-2, with 7 bases aligning to TRBD2. The germline CDR1 and CDR2 sequences are SGHNT and YYREEE (reference sequence). J was trimmed by 7 bases and V by 0 bases; bases with no gene match: 3. This CDR3 is built from 14 residues. CDR3 coding DNA: TGTGCCAGCAGCTTGGCCGGGGGGTACGGGGAGCTGTTTTTT. This encodes CASSLAGGYGELFF. The whole variable domain, filled in from reference TRBV5-4 and TRBJ2-2, reads ETGVTQSPTHLIKTRGQQVTLRCSSQSGHNTVSWYQQALGQGPQFIFQYYREEENGRGNFPPRFSGLQFPNYSSELNVNALELDDSALYLCASSLAGGYGELFFGEGSRLTVL.

The V gene is TRBV2, the J gene TRBJ2-7, with 8 positions matching TRBD1. Germline V gene data show CDR1 as SNHLY and CDR2 as FYNNEI. The V and J ends lost 4 bases and 5 bases, in that order; junction bases with no gene match: 4. There are 13 residues in the CDR3. As DNA, the CDR3 is TGTGCCAGCAGTGGGACAGGGCGTCACGAGCAGTACTTC. It specifies CASSGTGRHEQYF.

The J gene is TRBJ2-1, the V gene TRBV5-8, with 8 bases lining up with TRBD1. The CDR3 loop spans 16 amino acids. The V gene's germline CDR1 is SGHTS and CDR2 YDEGEE. The V segment lost 6 bases and the J segment 2 bases; nucleotides outside the gene matches: 10. The CDR3 bases are TGTGCCAGCATCCCAGAAGGGACAGGACCCTACAATGAGCAGTTCTTC. It yields the protein CASIPEGTGPYNEQFF.

The rearrangement links TRBV5-6 to TRBJ2-7; possible D gene TRBD2, 5 bases. The CDR3 extends over 14 amino acids. The V end lost 2 bases, the J end lost 7 bases, and 16 bases lay between the germline ends. Germline loops: CDR1 SGHDT, CDR2 YYEEEE. The CDR3 nucleotides are TGTGCCAGCAGCTTACGTAGGGCGGGTGGGGAGCAGTACTTC. It translates to CASSLRRAGGEQYF. Full variable domain (outside the CDR3, taken from reference TRBV5-6 and TRBJ2-7): DAGVTQSPTHLIKTRGQQVTLRCSPKSGHDTVSWYQQALGQGPQFIFQYYEEEERQRGNFPDRFSGHQFPNYSSELNVNALLLGDSALYLCASSLRRAGGEQYFGPGTRLTVT.

The J gene is TRBJ2-3, the V gene TRBV7-9; 9 positions match TRBD1. Germline values: CDR1 SEHNR, CDR2 FQNEAQ (reference sequence). V was clipped by 5 bases and J by 7 bases; unmatched bases: 7. The CDR3 consists of 14 residues. CDR3 sequence (DNA): TGTGCCAGCAGCCCCGGACAGGGGCGGTATACGCAGTATTTT. This encodes CASSPGQGRYTQYF.

CDR3 sequence: CASSIPGLGNQPQHF. DNA for the CDR3: TGTGCCAGTAGTATTCCCGGACTTGGCAATCAGCCCCAGCATTTT. V usage is TRBV19 and J usage is TRBJ1-5; D gene ambiguous. This CDR3 is built from 15 residues. Per germline, CDR1 LNHDA and CDR2 SQIVND (reference sequence). The V and J ends lost 3 bases and 2 bases respectively, with 11 bases between them. Combining the CDR3 with reference TRBV19 and TRBJ1-5 gives the whole variable domain DGGITQSPKYLFRKEGQNVTLSCEQNLNHDAMYWYRQDPGQGLRLIYYSQIVNDFQKGDIAEGYSVSREKKESFPLTVTSAQKNPTAFYLCASSIPGLGNQPQHFGDGTRLSIL.

The genes are TRBV5-1 and TRBJ2-7, with no clear D. CDR3 size: 13 residues. Per the germline V gene, CDR1 is SGHRS and CDR2 is YFSETQ. Trimming removed 0 bases from V and 2 bases from J, with 6 bases in between. In DNA form, the CDR3 reads TGCGCCAGCAGCTTGGACAGTCCCTACGAGCAGTACTTC. Translating it yields CASSLDSPYEQYF.

The genes are TRBV5-1 and TRBJ2-5; 8 bases match TRBD2. The CDR3 consists of 13 residues. Germline V gives CDR1 SGHRS, CDR2 YFSETQ. V shed 4 bases, J shed 4 bases, and the junction held 3 bases outside the gene matches. The CDR3 DNA is TGCGCCAGCAGCCCGGCGGGAGGAGAGACCCAGTACTTC. Translation: CASSPAGGETQYF.

This chain uses TRBV5-4 with TRBJ1-4; perhaps TRBD1 as D (5 bases). Trimming stripped 3 bases from V and 4 bases from J, with 16 bases between. Germline assignment: CDR1 SGHNT and CDR2 YYREEE (reference sequence). The CDR3 has 16 residues. The CDR3 DNA is TGTGCCAGCAGCTCGGGAGGGGCGTCTAATAATGAAAAACTGTTTTTT. The encoded protein is CASSSGGASNNEKLFF.

The chain carries TRBV11-2 and TRBJ2-1; the D is unclear. Deletions cut 2 bases from V and 15 bases from J, with 14 bases between. CDR3 size: 12 residues. Germline V gene sequence: CDR1 SGHAT, CDR2 FQNNGV. Here the CDR3 DNA reads TGTGCCAGCAGCTTAAACGGCCCCTCGGGGTTCTTC. Residues: CASSLNGPSGFF. The entire variable domain, with the rest obtained from reference TRBV11-2 and TRBJ2-1, is as follows: EAGVAQSPRYKIIEKRQSVAFWCNPISGHATLYWYQQILGQGPKLLIQFQNNGVVDDSQLPKDRFSAERLKGVDSTLKIQPAKLEDSAVYLCASSLNGPSGFFGPGTRLTVL.

This sequence joins TRBV29-1 and TRBJ1-2, with 7 nucleotides matching TRBD1. Unmatched junction bases numbered 11, after V lost 5 bases and J lost 8 bases. Germline V CDR1 and CDR2: SQVTM, ANQGSEA. The CDR3 runs 13 residues. The CDR3 DNA follows: TGCAGCGTTAGGGCATTCGGACAGGAGGGCTACACCTTC. Amino acids: CSVRAFGQEGYTF.

The rearrangement joins TRBV5-6 to TRBJ2-3, with D maybe TRBD1 (5 bases). CDR1 and CDR2 (germline): SGHDT, YYEEEE. Trimming left V 4 bases short and J 4 bases short, with 19 bases between. The CDR3 extends over 16 amino acids. CDR3 nucleotide sequence: TGTGCCAGCAGCCCGGACACCTTCCCTGGCGCAGATACGCAGTATTTT. Amino acid sequence: CASSPDTFPGADTQYF.

In this sample, this clone turned up a few times. The chain joins TRBV2 to TRBJ2-5; 12 bases fit TRBD2. This CDR3 contains 15 residues. Germline CDR1 is SNHLY and CDR2 is FYNNEI. V dropped 6 bases and J dropped 2; count of bases not matched to a gene: 4. The CDR3 nucleotides are TGTGCCAGCAGATTGACTAGCGGGAGTCAAGAGACCCAGTACTTC. Protein sequence: CASRLTSGSQETQYF.

A few counts support this clone. This chain links TRBV6-1 with TRBJ1-1, with TRBD1 matching 8 bases. Trimming removed 6 bases from V and 5 bases from J; junction bases left unmatched: 5. The germline gives CDR1 MNHNS, CDR2 SASEGT. The length of the CDR3 is 13 residues. The CDR3 region is CASRQDRETEAFF. The CDR3 DNA reads as TGTGCCAGCAGACAGGACAGGGAGACTGAAGCTTTCTTT.

This sequence joins TRBV11-1 and TRBJ1-1, with 7 bases aligning to TRBD1. The CDR3 contains 15 residues. V was clipped by 2 bases and J by 4 bases; unmatched bases: 7. Germline-derived CDR1 and CDR2 are SGHAT and FQDESV (reference sequence). CDR3: CASSLTGTVATEAFF. The DNA of the CDR3 is TGTGCCAGCAGCTTAACGGGGACAGTGGCCACTGAAGCTTTCTTT.

V gene TRBV7-9 combines with J gene TRBJ2-5; 8 bases map to TRBD1. Germline loops: CDR1 SEHNR, CDR2 FQNEAQ (reference sequence). Germline trimming cut 3 bases from V and 5 bases from J; bases unmatched to any gene: 2. The CDR3 covers 13 residues. CDR3 sequence (DNA): TGTGCCAGCAGCTTGGACAGGGTTGAGACCCAGTACTTC. Its protein product is CASSLDRVETQYF.

This sequence joins TRBV30 and TRBJ1-3; possibly TRBD1 for D (6 bases). This CDR3 region has 19 residues. V gave up 0 bases and J gave up 1 base, with 22 bases separating them. CDR1 and CDR2 from the germline V gene are GTSNPN and SVGIG (reference sequence). CDR3 amino acids: CAWSVLPHVRTASGNTIYF. The CDR3 nucleotides read TGTGCCTGGAGTGTACTCCCCCACGTCCGGACAGCTTCTGGAAACACCATATATTTT.

V is TRBV6-5 and J is TRBJ2-2; 8 nucleotides align to TRBD1. CDR3 size: 15 residues. The germline CDR1 and CDR2 sequences are MNHEY and SVGAGI. J gave up 6 bases and V 5 bases, and 8 bases lay outside the gene matches. The CDR3 nucleotides are TGTGCCAGCAGTACCTGGACAGGGATGCCCGGGGAGCTGTTTTTT. It encodes CASSTWTGMPGELFF.

This clone occurred a few times. This chain connects TRBV28 to TRBJ1-3, with no clear D. The germline V gene has CDR1 MDHEN and CDR2 SYDVKM. The CDR3 spans 14 residues. The V end was cut by 7 bases, the J end by 4 bases, with 14 bases between. CDR3 sequence: CASIPMIQGNTIYF. The CDR3 bases are TGTGCCAGCATCCCCATGATTCAGGGAAACACCATATATTTT.

J is TRBJ2-3 and V is TRBV6-1; D not resolved. The germline V gene encodes CDR1 MNHNS and CDR2 SASEGT. The V and J ends lost 9 bases and 2 bases respectively, with 15 bases between them. The CDR3 extends over 14 amino acids. CDR3 region: CASHRVAATDTQYF. For the CDR3, the DNA is TGTGCCAGTCATCGGGTGGCCGCCACAGATACGCAGTATTTT.

This clone was found once. The chain is built from TRBV13 and TRBJ2-3; 7 bases align to TRBD2. CDR1 and CDR2 from the germline V gene are PRHDT and FYEKMQ (reference sequence). J lost 4 bases, V lost 9 bases, and 7 bases had no gene match. CDR3 length: 13 amino acids. CDR3 region: CASTGAGADTQYF. The CDR3 DNA reads as TGTGCCAGTACAGGTGCGGGGGCAGATACGCAGTATTTT.

This clone was counted a few times. This chain connects TRBV6-5 to TRBJ2-1; tentatively, D is TRBD1 (6 bases). With 0 bases removed from V and 1 base from J, the gap between germline ends came to 10 bases. Per the germline V gene, CDR1 is MNHEY and CDR2 is SVGAGI. This CDR3 has 16 residues. CDR3 sequence: CASSYSETGSYNEQFF. Here the CDR3 DNA reads TGTGCCAGCAGTTACTCGGAGACAGGTTCCTACAATGAGCAGTTCTTC.

This clone was seen a few times. This chain uses TRBV4-2 with TRBJ1-2; weak D call: TRBD1 (5 bases). Germline lookup yields CDR1 LGHNA and CDR2 YNFKEQ. Trimming left V 4 bases short and J 4 bases short, with 19 bases between. This CDR3 comprises 16 residues. Here the CDR3 reads CASSLTQGGEGYGYTF. The CDR3 region has the DNA TGTGCCAGCAGCCTAACTCAGGGAGGTGAAGGCTATGGCTACACCTTC.

The genes are TRBV19 and TRBJ2-6; D remains unclear. V lost 5 bases to trimming and J lost 0 bases, with 14 bases between them. CDR1 is LNHDA and CDR2 is SQIVND in the germline V gene (reference sequence). The CDR3 is 17 amino acids. The CDR3 coding sequence is TGTGCCAGTAGTGCCAGGTTGTTGCACTCTGGGGCCAACGTCCTGACTTTC. It encodes CASSARLLHSGANVLTF.

This rearrangement joins TRBV6-1 to TRBJ2-5; 7 nucleotides agree with TRBD2. The V segment lost 3 bases and the J segment 4 bases; nucleotides outside the gene matches: 5. The CDR3 contains 14 residues. The germline V gene has CDR1 MNHNS and CDR2 SASEGT. Here the CDR3 reads CASSDSWGGETQYF. The CDR3 bases are TGTGCCAGCAGTGATAGTTGGGGGGGAGAGACCCAGTACTTC.

Written as DNA, the CDR3 is TGCGCCAGCAGCCAAGATGGGGCCACCGGGGCAGGGGGAGAGACCCAGTACTTC. Encoded protein: CASSQDGATGAGGETQYF. The chain employs TRBV4-3 and TRBJ2-5, with 7 bases aligning to TRBD1. With 0 bases clipped from V and 4 bases from J, the junction kept 14 bases outside the gene matches. The CDR3 runs 18 residues. From germline, CDR1 is LGHNA and CDR2 YSLEER.

A few counts support this clone. The chain joins TRBV5-1 to TRBJ1-1; D might be TRBD1 (5 bases). V gave up 5 bases and J gave up 1 base, with 12 bases separating them. The CDR3 is made up of 14 amino acids. Germline V lookup: CDR1 SGHRS, CDR2 YFSETQ. The CDR3 here is CASRSGGGNTEAFF. CDR3 coding DNA: TGCGCCAGCAGGTCTGGGGGAGGGAACACTGAAGCTTTCTTT.

The chain joins TRBV7-6 to TRBJ2-3; 8 nucleotides line up with TRBD2. Losses at the gene ends were 5 bases for V and 2 bases for J; bases not matched to a gene: 3. CDR3 length equals 14 residues. Per germline, CDR1 SGHVS and CDR2 FNYEAQ. CDR3 sequence (DNA): TGTGCCAGCAGCATTAGCGGGACCACAGATACGCAGTATTTT. As protein: CASSISGTTDTQYF.

This clone was counted once. The chain is built from TRBV4-3 and TRBJ2-1; the D gene is possibly TRBD1 (6 bases). V shed 1 base and J shed 9 bases, with 16 bases lying between them. Per the germline V gene, CDR1 is LGHNA and CDR2 is YSLEER. The CDR3 loop spans 15 amino acids. The CDR3 is CASSQVGRGRGEQFF. The CDR3 coding sequence is TGCGCCAGCAGCCAAGTGGGCAGGGGTAGGGGTGAGCAGTTCTTC.

This clone has more than one count but fewer than ten. The V and J genes are TRBV13 and TRBJ2-3, with a weak D call TRBD2 (6 bases). The ends were cut back, 5 bases at V and 6 bases at J, with 15 bases in the middle. Germline V gene data show CDR1 as PRHDT and CDR2 as FYEKMQ (reference sequence). This CDR3 is built from 14 residues. The DNA of the CDR3 is TGTGCCAGCAGCCGACTAGGGAGAGGGGATACGCAGTATTTT. The encoded protein is CASSRLGRGDTQYF.